The next 20 T cell receptor beta chains were all read from a single sample in a study of Graves' ophthalmopathy and Graves' hyperthyroidism. Beta-chain TCR CDR3 regions were amplified from RNA transcripts. The library came from an HTBI-primed first-round RT-PCR and a second-round multiplex PCR. TCRdb re-derived calls from the multiplex PCR reads in MiXCR, one entry per CDR3 protein. The repertoire holds over a million distinct CDR3 sequences, with about two fifths as singletons. The sequenced material came from peripheral blood or thyroid tissue (not recorded which). The receptors here all came from an adult man with Graves' hyperthyroidism.

This clonotype has a count of ten or more. V is TRBV9 and J is TRBJ1-1; the match to TRBD1 covers 9 bases. J was trimmed by 4 bases and V by 7 bases; bases with no gene match: 5. This CDR3 spans 13 amino acids. Germline V gene sequence: CDR1 SGDLS, CDR2 YYNGEE. The CDR3 DNA sequence: TGTGCCAGCGTGGGGACAGGGAGCACTGAAGCTTTCTTT. It yields the protein CASVGTGSTEAFF.

This clonotype has a count of ten or more. The genes are TRBV20-1 and TRBJ2-6; weak D call: TRBD1 (5 bases). Trimming pared 6 bases from V and 4 bases from J, leaving 13 bases between. Germline V gives CDR1 DFQATT, CDR2 SNEGSKA (reference sequence). The CDR3 has 14 residues. The CDR3 loop is CSARQSVGANVLTF. The CDR3 DNA is TGCAGTGCAAGACAGAGCGTAGGGGCCAACGTCCTGACTTTC.

V gene TRBV10-3 combines with J gene TRBJ1-5; no reliable D call. Germline CDR1 and CDR2: ENHRY and SYGVKD. Trimming shortened V by 4 bases and J by 9 bases, and 19 bases separated the two germline ends. The CDR3 loop spans 15 amino acids. The CDR3 region has the DNA TGTGCCATCAGTGGGGGTCCGGGAGCAGGCTGGCCCCAGCATTTT. Protein: CAISGGPGAGWPQHF.

This clonotype was seen more than once but under ten times. V usage is TRBV4-3 and J usage is TRBJ1-5; no reliable D call. CDR3 size: 15 residues. Trimming removed 1 base at V and 0 bases at J, with 7 bases between. Germline V gene data show CDR1 as LGHNA and CDR2 as YSLEER. The CDR3 reads CASSQGGGSNQPQHF. The CDR3 coding sequence is TGCGCCAGCAGCCAAGGCGGCGGTAGCAATCAGCCCCAGCATTTT.

On this clonotype itself: A read error may explain this, as a much larger clone is one base away. The J gene is TRBJ1-2, the V gene TRBV11-2; D unresolved. Germline V gene data show CDR1 as SGHAT and CDR2 as FQNNGV. V dropped 5 bases and J dropped 0 bases, with 13 bases sitting between them. The CDR3 loop spans 15 amino acids. CDR3 bases: TGTGCCAGCAGCCCCAGAGAGGTGACTAACTATGGCTACACCTTC. Protein sequence: CASSPREVTNYGYTF.

V is TRBV5-8 and J is TRBJ1-2, with D possibly being TRBD1 (6 bases). CDR1 is SGHTS and CDR2 is YDEGEE in the germline V gene. CDR3 length: 13 residues. The V end was cut by 5 bases, the J end by 7 bases, with 15 bases between. Written as DNA, the CDR3 is TGTGCCAGCAGTTACGTTACAGGGCCTGGCTACACCTTC. Its translation is CASSYVTGPGYTF.

To note about this clonotype: Its ends do not fully match the called genes, so a read error is possible. This chain links TRBV14 with TRBJ1-1; unclear D gene. The CDR3 sequence is 13 residues long. The germline V gene has CDR1 SGHDN and CDR2 FVKESK. The CDR3 reads CAGSPSPNTEAFF. Here the CDR3 DNA reads TGTGCCGGCAGTCCCAGCCCAAACACTGAAGCTTTCTTT. Using reference TRBV14 and TRBJ1-1 for the parts outside the CDR3, the full variable domain is EAGVTQFPSHSVIEKGQTVTLRCDPISGHDNLYWYRRVMGKEIKFLLHFVKESKQDESGMPNNRFLAERTGGTYSTLKVQPAELEDSGVYFCAGSPSPNTEAFFGQGTRLTVV.

This clonotype showed up many times. The rearrangement joins TRBV7-9 to TRBJ1-2, with TRBD1 matching 7 bases. Germline-derived CDR1 and CDR2 are SEHNR and FQNEAQ (reference sequence). V trimming: 5 bases; J trimming: 6 bases; junction bases outside the gene matches: 12. The CDR3 contains 15 residues. CDR3 coding DNA: TGTGCCAGCAGCCTCTCAACGACAGGGTTGAATGGCTACACCTTC. Its translation is CASSLSTTGLNGYTF. Filled out from reference TRBV7-9 and TRBJ1-2, the complete variable domain reads DTGVSQNPRHKITKRGQNVTFRCDPISEHNRLYWYRQTLGQGPEFLTYFQNEAQLEKSRLLSDRFSAERPKGSFSTLEIQRTEQGDSAMYLCASSLSTTGLNGYTFGSGTRLTVV.

A few counts support this clonotype. The genes are TRBV29-1 and TRBJ1-2; D is unresolved. CDR1 SQVTM and CDR2 ANQGSEA come from the germline V gene. This CDR3 is built from 13 residues. V lost 0 bases and J lost 2, with 7 bases in between. CDR3 in DNA: TGCAGCGTTGAAGACTTCAGCAACTATGGCTACACCTTC. Translating gives CSVEDFSNYGYTF.

This clonotype was observed at least ten times. V and J are TRBV20-1 and TRBJ2-7; D might be TRBD2 (5 bases). The CDR3 covers 15 residues. V gave up 0 bases and J gave up 0 bases, with 12 bases separating them. Germline V gives CDR1 DFQATT, CDR2 SNEGSKA (reference sequence). Here the CDR3 DNA reads TGCAGTGCTAGAGATTACGGGGTGGCCTCCTACGAGCAGTACTTC. Protein sequence: CSARDYGVASYEQYF.

In its sample, this clonotype was seen a few times. The chain employs TRBV6-2 or TRBV6-3 and TRBJ2-5; 10 bases are a match to TRBD1. The J segment lost 4 bases and the V segment lost 6 bases, leaving 8 bases of the junction unmatched. The CDR3 consists of 15 residues. Germline-derived CDR1 and CDR2 are MNHEY and SVGEGT. CDR3: CASSPGTGDGETQYF. The CDR3 DNA reads as TGTGCCAGCAGCCCCGGGACAGGGGATGGAGAGACCCAGTACTTC.

The V call is TRBV10-3, the J call TRBJ1-2; TRBD1 matches at 7 bases. This CDR3 has 14 amino acids. Germline CDR1 reads ENHRY; CDR2 reads SYGVKD. J lost 8 bases, V lost 10 bases, and 16 bases had no gene match. CDR3: CASRPGQSGQGYTF. CDR3 DNA sequence: TGTGCCAGCAGACCGGGACAGTCAGGCCAGGGCTACACCTTC.

The V call is TRBV20-1, the J call TRBJ1-2; 9 nucleotides agree with TRBD1. V trimming: 0 bases; J trimming: 1 base; junction bases outside the gene matches: 3. This CDR3 comprises 15 residues. Germline V gene data show CDR1 as DFQATT and CDR2 as SNEGSKA (reference sequence). CDR3 coding DNA: TGCAGTGCTAGAGATCTGGACAGGGGTAACTATGGCTACACCTTC. Translated, it gives CSARDLDRGNYGYTF.

This clonotype was recorded a few times. The chain is built from TRBV4-2 and TRBJ1-1; tentatively, D is TRBD1 (6 bases). Germline CDR1 is LGHNA and CDR2 is YNFKEQ. The CDR3 runs 15 residues. The V end lost 0 bases, the J end lost 1 base, and 9 bases lay between the germline ends. CDR3: CASSQEQGQNTEAFF. As DNA, the CDR3 is TGTGCCAGCAGCCAAGAACAGGGCCAGAACACTGAAGCTTTCTTT.

J is TRBJ2-7 and V is TRBV9, with 10 nucleotides matching TRBD1. Germline CDR1 is SGDLS and CDR2 is YYNGEE. This CDR3 is built from 15 residues. The ends lost 5 bases at V and 5 bases at J; junction bases unmatched: 10. The CDR3 loop reads CASSYPRDRGHEQYF. The CDR3 bases are TGTGCCAGCAGTTACCCCCGGGACAGGGGCCACGAGCAGTACTTC.

This chain uses TRBV29-1 with TRBJ2-5, with 7 nucleotides matching TRBD2. Looked up from germline, CDR1 is SQVTM and CDR2 is ANQGSEA. This CDR3 has 12 residues. With 4 bases clipped from V and 5 bases from J, the junction kept 4 bases outside the gene matches. The CDR3 protein is CSVGPGGETQYF. The CDR3, as DNA: TGCAGCGTTGGGCCCGGGGGGGAGACCCAGTACTTC.

As to this clonotype: A much larger clone differs from this one at a single base, so this may be a read error. The CDR3 does not close with the conserved phenylalanine or tryptophan, likely indicating a read error. The genes are TRBV12-3 or TRBV12-4 and TRBJ2-5, with a weak D call TRBD2 (6 bases). This CDR3 region has 14 residues. V lost 6 bases and J lost 5, with 16 bases in between. The CDR3 nucleotides are TGTGCCAGCAGACCCTCAGGGAGGCCCGAGACCCAGTACTGC. This codes for CASRPSGRPETQYC.

V is TRBV7-2 and J is TRBJ1-5; a possible D gene is TRBD1 (5 bases). Germline assignment: CDR1 SGHTA and CDR2 FQGNSA. The V and J ends lost 8 bases and 0 bases respectively, with 20 bases between them. The CDR3 is 17 residues long. DNA for the CDR3: TGTGCCAGCTCACCGGGGGGGAGCCTCGATAGCAATCAGCCCCAGCATTTT. Residues: CASSPGGSLDSNQPQHF.

This clonotype was seen just once. One end of the junction fails to match germline, which may point to a read error. The CDR3 sequence is CASSQGRRTGAYEQYF. The CDR3 bases are TGTGCCAGCAGCCAAGGGCGTAGGACAGGGGCCTACGAGCAGTACTTC. The chain has TRBV10-2 and TRBJ2-7, with 9 bases aligning to TRBD1. Looked up from germline, CDR1 is WSHSY and CDR2 is SAAADI. This CDR3 contains 16 residues.

In this sample, this clonotype turned up a few times. The chain recombines TRBV20-1 with TRBJ2-7; 7 bases agree with TRBD2. V lost 6 bases to trimming and J lost 1 base; unmatched junction nucleotides: 3. CDR3 length: 12 residues. Per germline, CDR1 DFQATT and CDR2 SNEGSKA (reference sequence). The CDR3 nucleotides are TGCAGTGCCGCAGCGGGATCCTACGAGCAGTACTTC. It yields the protein CSAAAGSYEQYF.